The clone carrying this T cell receptor beta chain has a single count. The data belong to a study of T cell changes during pregnancy in multiple sclerosis. This CDR3 region has 13 residues. The germline CDR1 and CDR2 sequences are MNHEY and SMNVEV (reference sequence). Germline trimming cut 5 bases from V and 3 bases from J; bases unmatched to any gene: 2. The protocol was immunoSEQ multiplex PCR, while the TCRdb copy is restricted to in-frame clones and leaves out a portion. Here the sample spans under 35,000 clones, approximately 91% being singletons. The sample here was CD8+ T cells from peripheral blood mononuclear cells, taken before pregnancy. The rearrangement uses TRBV27 and TRBJ2-7, with 9 bases matching TRBD1. The receptor comes from a female donor with multiple sclerosis, enrolled in a pregnancy study. CDR3 nucleotide sequence: TGTGCCAGCAGTACAGGGGGCGGCTACGAGCAGTACTTC. It translates to CASSTGGGYEQYF.